The entry that follows covers one TCR beta chain sequence. The antigen it binds to is not known. Base qualities are not provided; no much larger clone lies one nucleotide away. The library was built by means of the immunoSEQ multiplex PCR assay. Rearranged TCR beta chain sequences were amplified with the hsTCRB Kit following the manufacturer's protocol. Sequencing of TCRB libraries was carried out on an Illumina MiSeq. Processing in the source paper ran as follows. The proprietary platform of the kit vendor was used for demultiplexing, trimming and gene mapping. TCRdb carries this immuneACCESS record with in-frame sequences only. Its versions omit some clonotypes, under half of them owing to an unresolved V gene in the studies checked, with the rest unexplained. For V, J and clone size, that table is used; D and trimming come from the DNA. The sample contains 50,000 to 65,000 clones, approximately 82% of them found a single time. The biggest ten clones account for 3% to 4% of the sample.

This entry is derived from a study of a mutant IDH1 vaccine in newly diagnosed glioma (dated by TCRdb to the early 2020s). Study-level background: Eight vaccinations were administered to patients in weeks 1, 3, 5, 7, 11, 15, 19 and 23, corresponding to visits V03 through V10. Prior to enrollment, standard therapy consisting of radiotherapy alone, temozolomide alone, or radiochemotherapy with temozolomide had been administered to patients, with the combination being received by most patients. Of the 25 to 40 treated patients, 62.5% were male and around 40% were female, and the mean age was around 40 years. Peripheral blood samples were drawn at six visits, namely V03 (baseline), V05, V07, V10, V12 and V13. Vaccination was initiated 4-6 weeks after radiotherapy alone, or concurrently with temozolomide cycles in the chemotherapy-containing groups. For exploratory analyses, longitudinal TCRB deep sequencing was carried out in roughly 25 treated patients wherever samples were available.

What the authors observed across the whole study: No apparent relationship was observed between pseudoprogression and alterations in the top peripheral T cell clonotypes detected by TCRB sequencing. Immune responses induced by the vaccine were seen in approximately 93% of patients across multiple MHC alleles. It was noted by the authors that analyses of patient blood samples could not be reproduced owing to sample limitations. Selection of PBMC samples for TCRB deep sequencing was based on availability.

Reading the label with the study, this specimen's time point is: week 5, during vaccination. Each vaccine dose, consisting of 300 ug of a 20-mer mutant IDH1 peptide in Montanide, was administered subcutaneously with topical imiquimod. All donors had newly diagnosed IDH1-mutant astrocytomas of WHO grade 3 or 4 that showed loss of nuclear ATRX. The samples were drawn from NOA16, a multicentre, single-arm, open-label phase I trial in Germany that tested a mutant IDH1 peptide vaccine in humans for the first time. Genomic DNA for TCRB sequencing was isolated from EDTA blood with the DNeasy Blood and Tissue Kit. V and J lose 4 bases and 2 bases, and a span of 13 bases separates them. Sequences SQVTM (CDR1) and ANQGSEA (CDR2) are obtained from the germline V gene. Spanning cysteine to phenylalanine, the CDR3 consists of 14 amino acids. The DNA shown is the 42-base CDR3, in frame from base 1.

The sequence joins TRBV29-1 to TRBJ2-3; the D gene cannot be resolved reliably. This sequence originates from a man between 25 and 39 years old with glioma. Sample: PBMCs, taken from a glioma patient whose treatment included an IDH1 peptide vaccine. This receptor has the CDR3 CSVGGGFFTDTQYF. The DNA sequence reads TGCAGCGTTGGCGGCGGATTCTTCACAGATACGCAGTATTTT.